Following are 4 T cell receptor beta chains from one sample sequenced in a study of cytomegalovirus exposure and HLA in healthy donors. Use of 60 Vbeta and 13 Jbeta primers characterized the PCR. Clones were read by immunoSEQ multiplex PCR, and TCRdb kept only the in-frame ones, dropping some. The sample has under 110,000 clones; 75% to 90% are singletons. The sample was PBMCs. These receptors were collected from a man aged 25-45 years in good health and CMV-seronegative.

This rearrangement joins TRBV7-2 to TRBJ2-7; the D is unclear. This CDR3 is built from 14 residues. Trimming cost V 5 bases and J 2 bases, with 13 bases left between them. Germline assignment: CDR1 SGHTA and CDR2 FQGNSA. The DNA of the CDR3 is TGTGCCAGCAGCCCCGAACTTTCCACCTACGAGCAGTACTTC. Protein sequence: CASSPELSTYEQYF. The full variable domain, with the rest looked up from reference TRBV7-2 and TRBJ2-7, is GAGVSQSPSNKVTEKGKDVELRCDPISGHTALYWYRQSLGQGLEFLIYFQGNSAPDKSGLPSDRFSAERTGGSVSTLTIQRTQQEDSAVYLCASSPELSTYEQYFGPGTRLTVT.

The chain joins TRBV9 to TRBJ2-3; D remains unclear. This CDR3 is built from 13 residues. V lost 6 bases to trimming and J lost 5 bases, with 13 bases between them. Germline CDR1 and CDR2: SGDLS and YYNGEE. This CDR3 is CASNFNSVDTQYF. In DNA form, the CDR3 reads TGTGCCAGCAACTTCAACTCCGTAGATACGCAGTATTTT.

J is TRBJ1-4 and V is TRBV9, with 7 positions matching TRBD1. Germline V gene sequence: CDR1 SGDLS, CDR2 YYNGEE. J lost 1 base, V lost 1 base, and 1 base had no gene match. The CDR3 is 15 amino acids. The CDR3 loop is CASSVRDRTNEKLFF. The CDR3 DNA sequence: TGTGCCAGCAGCGTAAGGGACAGAACTAATGAAAAACTGTTTTTT.

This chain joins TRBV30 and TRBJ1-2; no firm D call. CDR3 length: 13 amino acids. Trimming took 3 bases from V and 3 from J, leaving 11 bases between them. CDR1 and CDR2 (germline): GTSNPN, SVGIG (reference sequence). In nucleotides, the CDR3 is TGTGCCTGGAGGCCTGAGAATTACTATGGCTACACCTTC. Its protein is CAWRPENYYGYTF.